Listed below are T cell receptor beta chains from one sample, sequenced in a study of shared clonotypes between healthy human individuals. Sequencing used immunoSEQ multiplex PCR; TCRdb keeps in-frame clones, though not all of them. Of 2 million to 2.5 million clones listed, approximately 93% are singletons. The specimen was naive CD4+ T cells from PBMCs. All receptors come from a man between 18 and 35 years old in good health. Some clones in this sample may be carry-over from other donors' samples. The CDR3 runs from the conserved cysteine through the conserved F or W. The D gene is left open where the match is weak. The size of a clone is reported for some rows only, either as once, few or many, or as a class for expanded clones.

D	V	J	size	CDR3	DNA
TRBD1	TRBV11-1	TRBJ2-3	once	CASRMSRQGADTQYF	TGTGCCAGCAGGATGTCGAGACAGGGAGCAGATACGCAGTATTTT
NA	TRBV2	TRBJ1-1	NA	CASTRVGEGEAFF	TGTGCCAGCACACGTGTCGGGGAAGGTGAAGCTTTCTTT
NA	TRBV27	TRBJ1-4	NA	CASTSPGAGEKLFF	TGTGCCAGCACTAGCCCGGGGGCAGGGGAAAAACTGTTTTTT
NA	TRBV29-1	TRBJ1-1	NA	CSVVGQQNTEAFF	TGCAGCGTTGTTGGGCAGCAGAACACTGAAGCTTTCTTT
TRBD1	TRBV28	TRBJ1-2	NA	CASRPRDRGRNYGYTF	TGTGCCAGCAGACCCCGGGACAGGGGGCGTAACTATGGCTACACCTTC
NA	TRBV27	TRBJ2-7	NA	CASSQGWGGYEQYF	TGTGCCAGCAGTCAGGGGTGGGGGGGTTACGAGCAGTACTTC
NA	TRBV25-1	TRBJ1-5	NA	CASSHSGDAQPQHF	TGTGCCAGCAGCCACTCAGGGGATGCTCAGCCCCAGCATTTT
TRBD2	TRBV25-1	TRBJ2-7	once	CASSEGAGGYEQYF	TGTGCCAGCAGTGAGGGAGCGGGAGGCTACGAGCAGTACTTC
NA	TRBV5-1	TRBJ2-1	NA	CASSRSSGSPYNEQFF	TGCGCCAGCAGCCGCTCCTCAGGATCCCCATACAATGAGCAGTTCTTC
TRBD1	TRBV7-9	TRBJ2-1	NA	CASSLGDRGSGDEQFF	TGTGCCAGCAGCTTGGGGGACAGGGGCTCGGGCGATGAGCAGTTCTTC
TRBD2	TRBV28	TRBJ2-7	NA	CASSIKRERSYEQYF	TGTGCCAGCAGTATAAAGCGGGAGCGATCCTACGAGCAGTACTTC
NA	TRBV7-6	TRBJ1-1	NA	CASSFNLGRDVPTEAFF	TGTGCCAGCAGCTTTAACCTAGGACGGGACGTCCCCACTGAAGCTTTCTTT
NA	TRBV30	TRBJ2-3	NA	CAWSVVLTDTQYF	TGTGCCTGGAGTGTAGTACTAACAGATACGCAGTATTTT
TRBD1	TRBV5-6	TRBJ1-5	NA	CASSLGQGASQPQHF	TGTGCCAGCAGTCTGGGCCAGGGGGCTTCTCAGCCCCAGCATTTT
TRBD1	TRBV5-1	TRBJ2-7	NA	CASSSQGATYEQYF	TGCGCCAGCAGCTCACAGGGGGCGACCTACGAGCAGTACTTC
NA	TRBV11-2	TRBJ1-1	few	CASSQAQYTEAFF	TGTGCCAGCAGCCAAGCACAGTACACTGAAGCTTTCTTT
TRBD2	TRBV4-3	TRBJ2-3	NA	CASSQVPPATSGRADTQYF	TGCGCCAGCAGCCAAGTGCCCCCTGCCACTAGCGGGAGGGCAGATACGCAGTATTTT
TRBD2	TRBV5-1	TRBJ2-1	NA	CASSLDPSGSNEQFF	TGCGCCAGCAGCTTGGATCCTAGCGGGAGCAATGAGCAGTTCTTC
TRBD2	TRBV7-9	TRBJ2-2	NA	CASSTLGGSGRELFF	TGTGCCAGCAGCACCCTAGGCGGGAGTGGCCGGGAGCTGTTTTTT
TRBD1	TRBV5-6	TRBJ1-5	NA	CASSLGQGEPQHF	TGTGCCAGCAGCTTGGGGCAGGGGGAGCCCCAGCATTTT
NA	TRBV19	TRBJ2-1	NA	CASSKARGQMTINNEQFF	TGTGCCAGTAGCAAGGCGCGGGGCCAGATGACAATTAACAATGAGCAGTTCTTC
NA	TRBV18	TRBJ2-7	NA	CASSPQRGADNSYEQYF	TGTGCCAGCTCACCACAGAGGGGGGCCGATAACTCCTACGAGCAGTACTTC
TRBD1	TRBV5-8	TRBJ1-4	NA	CASSLQGATNEKLFF	TGTGCCAGCAGCTTGCAGGGGGCCACTAATGAAAAACTGTTTTTT
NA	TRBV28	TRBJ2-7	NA	CASRPSGTRSSYEQYF	TGTGCCAGCAGACCCTCCGGGACAAGGAGCTCCTACGAGCAGTACTTC
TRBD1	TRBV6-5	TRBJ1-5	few	CASRDRAGQPQHF	TGTGCCAGCAGGGACAGGGCGGGACAGCCCCAGCATTTT
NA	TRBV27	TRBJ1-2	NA	CASSSIQGAYGYTF	TGTGCCAGCAGTTCCATACAGGGTGCCTATGGCTACACCTTC
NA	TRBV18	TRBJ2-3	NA	CASSPTDGTDTQYF	TGTGCCAGCTCACCCACCGACGGCACAGATACGCAGTATTTT
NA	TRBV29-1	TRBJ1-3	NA	CSGGSGNTIYF	TGCAGCGGTGGCTCTGGAAACACCATATATTTT
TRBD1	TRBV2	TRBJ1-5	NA	CASSQDRGISNQPQHF	TGTGCCAGCAGTCAAGACAGGGGAATAAGCAATCAGCCCCAGCATTTT
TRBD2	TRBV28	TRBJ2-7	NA	CASSLLAGGKVSYEQYF	TGTGCCAGCAGTTTGTTAGCGGGAGGAAAGGTGTCCTACGAGCAGTACTTC
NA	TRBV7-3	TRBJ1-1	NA	CASSSVMNTEAFF	TGTGCCAGCAGCTCCGTCATGAACACTGAAGCTTTCTTT
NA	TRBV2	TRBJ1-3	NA	CASREGSGNTIYF	TGTGCCAGCAGGGAGGGGTCTGGAAACACCATATATTTT
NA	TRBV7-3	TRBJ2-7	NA	CASSLRGGGPYEQYF	TGTGCCAGCAGCTTAAGGGGCGGGGGCCCCTACGAGCAGTACTTC
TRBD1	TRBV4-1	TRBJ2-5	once	CASSHGDRGLETQYF	TGCGCCAGCAGCCATGGGGACAGGGGGTTGGAGACCCAGTACTTC
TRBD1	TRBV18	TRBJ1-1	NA	CASSPRTGDPEAFF	TGTGCCAGCTCACCACGGACAGGCGACCCTGAAGCTTTCTTT
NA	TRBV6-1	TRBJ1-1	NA	CASSEIGGNTEAFF	TGTGCCAGCAGTGAAATAGGCGGGAACACTGAAGCTTTCTTT
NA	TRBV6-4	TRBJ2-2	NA	CASSDQSHASAGELFF	TGTGCCAGCAGTGATCAATCTCATGCCTCCGCCGGGGAGCTGTTTTTT
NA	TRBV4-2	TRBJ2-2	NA	CASSPTGTGELFF	TGTGCCAGCAGCCCGACCGGGACAGGGGAGCTGTTTTTT
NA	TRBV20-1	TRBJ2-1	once	CSAEYNEQFF	TGCAGTGCCGAATACAATGAGCAGTTCTTC
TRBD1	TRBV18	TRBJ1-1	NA	CASSLSTGPNTEAFF	TGTGCCAGCTCACTATCGACAGGGCCGAACACTGAAGCTTTCTTT
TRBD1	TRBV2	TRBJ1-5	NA	CASSLGQGAPQPQHF	TGTGCCAGCAGTTTGGGACAGGGGGCTCCTCAGCCCCAGCATTTT